These 28 T cell receptor beta chains were sequenced from one sample in a study of blood T cell repertoires in COVID-19. Measured with immunoSEQ multiplex PCR; TCRdb has only the in-frame clones, and not every one. The table includes a few hundred thousand clones, about nine tenths detected once. The sample was peripheral blood. The receptors were gathered from a man aged 50 to 59 with active or convalescent COVID-19.

The chain carries TRBV29-1 and TRBJ2-3, with 10 bases matching TRBD2. This CDR3 contains 18 residues. V was clipped by 5 bases and J by 5 bases; unmatched bases: 19. Germline V gene lookup returns CDR1 SQVTM and CDR2 ANQGSEA. The CDR3 reads CSVRVVLIAGGGIDTQYF. In DNA form, the CDR3 reads TGCAGCGTTAGGGTGGTACTAATAGCGGGAGGAGGAATAGATACGCAGTATTTT.

This clone was seen just once. The V gene is TRBV4-3, the J gene TRBJ2-5; 12 bases map to TRBD2. The CDR3 has 18 amino acids. J lost 2 bases, V lost 0 bases, and 7 bases had no gene match. CDR1 and CDR2 (germline): LGHNA, YSLEER. For the CDR3, the DNA is TGCGCCAGCAGCCAAGACGGGCTAGCGGGGGGGCGGCAAGAGACCCAGTACTTC. This translates into CASSQDGLAGGRQETQYF.

The table lists this clone with a count of one. The chain couples TRBV28 to TRBJ2-7; the D gene is possibly TRBD1 (6 bases). Between the trimmed V and J ends, which lost 7 bases and 5 bases, there was a span of 12 bases. Germline CDR1 reads MDHEN; CDR2 reads SYDVKM. The CDR3 is 12 amino acids. The CDR3 bases are TGTGCCAGCACATCACAGGGTGACGAGCAGTACTTC. Translation: CASTSQGDEQYF.

The chain has TRBV7-9 and TRBJ1-2; the D gene is possibly TRBD1 (5 bases). This CDR3 has 14 amino acids. Per the germline V gene, CDR1 is SEHNR and CDR2 is FQNEAQ (reference sequence). V dropped 4 bases and J dropped 2 bases, with 11 bases sitting between them. CDR3 DNA: TGTGCCAGCAGCTCGGGACTCAACAACTATGGCTACACCTTC. Its translation is CASSSGLNNYGYTF.

The rearrangement uses TRBV7-9 and TRBJ1-1; 9 bases map to TRBD1. The CDR3 runs 14 residues. Looked up from germline, CDR1 is SEHNR and CDR2 is FQNEAQ (reference sequence). J was trimmed by 10 bases and V by 4 bases; bases with no gene match: 10. The chain's CDR3 is CASSSGQGGCRAFF. In DNA, the CDR3 is TGTGCCAGCAGCTCGGGACAGGGAGGATGTAGAGCTTTCTTT.

A single count supports this clone. The chain has TRBV7-2 and TRBJ2-7; 10 bases agree with TRBD1. This CDR3 is 17 amino acids long. With V trimmed by 3 bases and J by 1 base, 9 bases remained unmatched. CDR1 is SGHTA, CDR2 FQGNSA, per germline. Here the CDR3 DNA reads TGTGCCAGCAGCTTGCGCGGGACAGGGGATCGTTCCTACGAGCAGTACTTC. Its protein is CASSLRGTGDRSYEQYF.

This chain joins TRBV4-1 and TRBJ2-7, with D perhaps matching TRBD2 (6 bases). The CDR3 is 16 amino acids. V was clipped by 0 bases and J by 6 bases, with 18 bases between them. Germline V gene data show CDR1 as MGHRA and CDR2 as YSYEKL. The CDR3 protein is CASSQEGWGVPSEQYF. DNA for the CDR3: TGCGCCAGCAGCCAAGAGGGTTGGGGGGTACCCAGCGAGCAGTACTTC.

V and J are TRBV7-2 and TRBJ1-2; tentative D call: TRBD1 (5 bases). The CDR3 spans 13 residues. CDR1 is SGHTA, CDR2 FQGNSA, per germline. V was shortened by 9 bases and J by 2 bases, with 13 bases between the two germline ends. CDR3 in DNA: TGTGCCAGTAGGCAGGGTGAGAACTATGGCTACACCTTC. Its translation is CASRQGENYGYTF. The full variable domain, completed using reference TRBV7-2 and TRBJ1-2, is GAGVSQSPSNKVTEKGKDVELRCDPISGHTALYWYRQSLGQGLEFLIYFQGNSAPDKSGLPSDRFSAERTGGSVSTLTIQRTQQEDSAVYLCASRQGENYGYTFGSGTRLTVV.

The chain recombines TRBV28 with TRBJ1-1; D is uncertain. V was cut by 2 bases and J by 7 bases, with 11 bases left in between. This CDR3 is 13 amino acids long. The germline CDR1 and CDR2 sequences are MDHEN and SYDVKM. The CDR3 DNA reads TGTGCCAGCAGTTTAGGTGAACGGGTTGAAGCTTTCTTT. Protein: CASSLGERVEAFF. Based on the CDR3 plus reference TRBV28 and TRBJ1-1, the full variable domain is DVKVTQSSRYLVKRTGEKVFLECVQDMDHENMFWYRQDPGLGLRLIYFSYDVKMKEKGDIPEGYSVSREKKERFSLILESASTNQTSMYLCASSLGERVEAFFGQGTRLTVV.

There are a few counts of this clone. V is TRBV4-3 and J is TRBJ1-1; D possibly corresponds to TRBD1 (5 bases). Trimming shortened V by 0 bases and J by 1 base, and 12 bases separated the two germline ends. The CDR3 covers 16 residues. Germline CDR1 is LGHNA and CDR2 is YSLEER. CDR3 loop: CASSQDRTRRNTEAFF. CDR3 DNA: TGCGCCAGCAGCCAAGATCGGACACGACGGAACACTGAAGCTTTCTTT.

In its sample, this clone was seen many times. The chain carries TRBV5-4 and TRBJ1-2, with a possible D match to TRBD1 (5 bases). The germline gives CDR1 SGHNT, CDR2 YYREEE (reference sequence). With 3 bases removed from V and 5 bases from J, the gap between germline ends came to 20 bases. This CDR3 is built from 16 residues. This CDR3 reads CASSSGRNRGGYGYTF. The CDR3 DNA reads as TGTGCCAGCAGCTCCGGACGGAACCGTGGGGGGTATGGCTACACCTTC.

This chain connects TRBV2 to TRBJ2-1; 9 bases are a match to TRBD2. Germline CDR1 reads SNHLY; CDR2 reads FYNNEI. The J segment lost 9 bases and the V segment lost 3 bases, leaving 6 bases of the junction unmatched. This CDR3 has 14 residues. CDR3: CASSDSGRGAEQFF. Written as DNA, the CDR3 is TGTGCCAGCAGTGATAGCGGGAGAGGGGCTGAGCAGTTCTTC. Full variable domain (remainder filled in from reference TRBV2 and TRBJ2-1): EPEVTQTPSHQVTQMGQEVILRCVPISNHLYFYWYRQILGQKVEFLVSFYNNEISEKSEIFDDQFSVERPDGSNFTLKIRSTKLEDSAMYFCASSDSGRGAEQFFGPGTRLTVL.

This rearrangement joins TRBV2 to TRBJ1-3; D is ambiguous. V was cut by 7 bases and J by 1 base, with 11 bases left in between. CDR1 and CDR2 (germline): SNHLY, FYNNEI. This CDR3 has 14 amino acids. The CDR3 is CASIPTRSGNTIYF. Written as DNA, the CDR3 is TGTGCCAGCATTCCGACGAGGTCTGGAAACACCATATATTTT. The whole variable domain, remainder taken from reference TRBV2 and TRBJ1-3, is EPEVTQTPSHQVTQMGQEVILRCVPISNHLYFYWYRQILGQKVEFLVSFYNNEISEKSEIFDDQFSVERPDGSNFTLKIRSTKLEDSAMYFCASIPTRSGNTIYFGEGSWLTVV.

The chain joins TRBV5-6 to TRBJ2-1; 9 bases are a match to TRBD2. Germline V lookup: CDR1 SGHDT, CDR2 YYEEEE. J gave up 7 bases and V 4 bases, and 6 bases lay outside the gene matches. This CDR3 has 14 amino acids. This CDR3 reads CASSVRGGRNEQFF. CDR3 coding DNA: TGTGCCAGCAGCGTGCGGGGGGGCAGGAATGAGCAGTTCTTC.

V is TRBV2 and J is TRBJ2-3, with no clear D. The CDR3 length is 11 residues. Per germline, CDR1 SNHLY and CDR2 FYNNEI. Trimming removed 6 bases from V and 13 bases from J, with 14 bases in between. CDR3 region: CASRVERTEYF. The CDR3 coding sequence is TGTGCCAGCAGGGTGGAGAGAACCGAGTATTTT.

The CDR3 region is CASSFISGGYTDTQYF. CDR3 coding DNA: TGCGCCAGCAGCTTTATCAGCGGGGGGTACACAGATACGCAGTATTTT. V and J are TRBV5-1 and TRBJ2-3; TRBD2 matches at 9 bases. The CDR3 spans 16 residues. Losses at the gene ends were 2 bases for V and 2 bases for J; bases not matched to a gene: 6. Germline V gene sequence: CDR1 SGHRS, CDR2 YFSETQ.

The chain recombines TRBV30 with TRBJ1-4, with a tentative D call TRBD1 (5 bases). Germline V gives CDR1 GTSNPN, CDR2 SVGIG (reference sequence). CDR3 length: 15 residues. V dropped 3 bases and J dropped 0 bases, with 11 bases sitting between them. The CDR3 coding sequence is TGTGCCTGGAGCCCAGGGCTGTCAACTAATGAAAAACTGTTTTTT. This encodes CAWSPGLSTNEKLFF.

This clone was seen once. The genes are TRBV2 and TRBJ1-2; 9 nucleotides match TRBD1. The CDR3 has 16 residues. From germline, CDR1 is SNHLY and CDR2 FYNNEI. V lost 7 bases and J lost 4; bases outside the gene matches: 13. The CDR3 region has the DNA TGTGCCAGCACACCGGCTCTCGGACAGGGGCGCTATGGCTACACCTTC. It is translated as CASTPALGQGRYGYTF.

The V call is TRBV5-1, the J call TRBJ1-2; weak D call: TRBD1 (5 bases). Germline assignment: CDR1 SGHRS and CDR2 YFSETQ. The CDR3 totals 14 residues. Trimming left V 2 bases short and J 4 bases short, with 12 bases between. In DNA form, the CDR3 reads TGCGCCAGCAGCTTTGGAGGGGAGGGCTATGGCTACACCTTC. Encoded protein: CASSFGGEGYGYTF.

This clone has ten or more counts. This chain connects TRBV16 to TRBJ1-5; unclear D gene. CDR1 is KGHSY and CDR2 is FQNENV in the germline V gene. V shed 2 bases and J shed 0 bases, with 8 bases lying between them. The CDR3 is made up of 15 amino acids. DNA for the CDR3: TGTGCCAGCAGCCAAGACGGGGTTAGCAATCAGCCCCAGCATTTT. Translation: CASSQDGVSNQPQHF.

The CDR3: CASRVTGVMNTIYF. The CDR3 DNA follows: TGTGCCAGCAGGGTCACAGGGGTGATGAACACCATATATTTT. This chain joins TRBV6-5 and TRBJ1-3, with TRBD1 identical over 7 bases. The trim removed 6 bases at V and 7 bases at J, leaving 9 bases unmatched. The germline V gene encodes CDR1 MNHEY and CDR2 SVGAGI. This CDR3 comprises 14 residues.

V and J are TRBV2 and TRBJ2-1, with 11 positions matching TRBD2. CDR3 size: 15 residues. In germline, CDR1 is SNHLY, CDR2 FYNNEI. The trim removed 2 bases at V and 12 bases at J, leaving 9 bases unmatched. As DNA, the CDR3 is TGTGCCAGCAGTGAATCTTCTAGGCTAGCGGGGGGGCAGTTCTTC. Protein sequence: CASSESSRLAGGQFF.

The chain joins TRBV19 to TRBJ2-2, with 8 nucleotides matching TRBD2. V dropped 5 bases and J dropped 6; count of bases not matched to a gene: 5. The CDR3 is 14 residues long. CDR1 and CDR2 from the germline V gene are LNHDA and SQIVND (reference sequence). The CDR3 loop reads CASSQGLDSGELFF. Here the CDR3 DNA reads TGTGCCAGTAGTCAGGGACTAGATTCCGGGGAGCTGTTTTTT.

This clone was found once. J is TRBJ1-2 and V is TRBV3-1 (or the pseudogene TRBV3-2); D gene ambiguous. This CDR3 is built from 14 residues. Trimming took off 0 bases at V and 11 bases at J, with 16 bases between the two ends. In germline, CDR1 is LGHDT, CDR2 YNNKEL (reference sequence). CDR3 loop: CASSQDASERPYTF. For the CDR3, the DNA is TGTGCCAGCAGCCAAGATGCTTCTGAGCGACCGTACACCTTC.

The V call is TRBV5-4, the J call TRBJ2-2; possibly TRBD1 for D (7 bases). Germline V gives CDR1 SGHNT, CDR2 YYREEE (reference sequence). CDR3 length: 15 amino acids. Trimming pared 4 bases from V and 1 base from J, leaving 11 bases between. The CDR3 sequence: CASSRGTENTGELFF. CDR3 DNA: TGTGCCAGCAGCCGGGGGACAGAGAACACCGGGGAGCTGTTTTTT.

The chain is built from TRBV9 and TRBJ1-1; possible D gene TRBD1, 5 bases. This CDR3 contains 14 residues. Per germline, CDR1 SGDLS and CDR2 YYNGEE. V shed 3 bases and J shed 6 bases, with 15 bases lying between them. CDR3 amino acids: CASSEYRGEAEAFF. In nucleotides, the CDR3 is TGTGCCAGCAGCGAGTATCGGGGGGAGGCTGAAGCTTTCTTT.

Only one count was recorded for this clone. The genes are TRBV5-1 and TRBJ1-3; 10 bases are shared with TRBD1. Germline V lookup: CDR1 SGHRS, CDR2 YFSETQ. Trimming removed 4 bases from V and 5 bases from J; junction bases left unmatched: 6. The CDR3 is 15 residues long. CDR3 sequence (DNA): TGCGCCAGCAGCGCGGGACAGGGGTTCCGAAACACCATATATTTT. Translated, it gives CASSAGQGFRNTIYF.

V and J are TRBV18 and TRBJ1-2; TRBD1 is a possible D gene (5 bases). The CDR3 length is 12 residues. Germline V gene sequence: CDR1 KGHSH, CDR2 LQKENI. Between the trimmed V and J ends, which lost 2 bases and 9 bases, there was a span of 10 bases. The CDR3 is CASSPGAGSYTF. Here the CDR3 DNA reads TGTGCCAGCTCACCAGGGGCAGGCAGCTACACCTTC.